Following are 31 T cell receptor beta chains from one sample sequenced in a study of Ad26.COV2.S vaccination and SARS-CoV-2 variants. As to treatment: about 20 received Ad26.COV2.S at low or high dose, single or two shots; roughly five received placebo; per-sample allocation not given. It was on day 63 after the first vaccine or placebo injection that samples were taken. The data were produced by immunoSEQ multiplex PCR, yet TCRdb's version contains in-frame clones alone and is incomplete. The sample contains under 600,000 clones, approximately 90% of which appear only once. Sequencing was performed on peripheral blood, taken in a trial of Ad26.COV2.S vaccine versus placebo. The receptors stem from a person between 18 and 59 years old who received the Ad26.COV2.S COVID-19 vaccine or a placebo.

The chain employs TRBV6-1 and TRBJ1-3; 7 nucleotides match TRBD1. The CDR3 length is 16 residues. Germline CDR1 reads MNHNS; CDR2 reads SASEGT. The V segment lost 4 bases and the J segment 0 bases; nucleotides outside the gene matches: 6. In DNA form, the CDR3 reads TGTGCCAGCAGTGGCTCCGGGACAGACTCTGGAAACACCATATATTTT. Its translation: CASSGSGTDSGNTIYF.

CDR3 sequence reads: CASSLVGPDSPLHF. The CDR3 nucleotides are TGTGCCAGCAGCTTAGTAGGGCCTGATTCACCCCTCCACTTT. This rearrangement joins TRBV11-2 to TRBJ1-6; D is undetermined. The germline gives CDR1 SGHAT, CDR2 FQNNGV. The CDR3 loop spans 14 amino acids. V was shortened by 1 base and J by 8 bases, with 9 bases between the two germline ends.

J is TRBJ2-2 and V is TRBV6-5, with 10 bases lining up with TRBD2. Germline lookup yields CDR1 MNHEY and CDR2 SVGAGI. This CDR3 spans 15 amino acids. The V segment lost 4 bases and the J segment 1 base; nucleotides outside the gene matches: 0. The CDR3 loop is CASSWTSGNTGELFF. For the CDR3, the DNA is TGTGCCAGCAGTTGGACTAGCGGGAACACCGGGGAGCTGTTTTTT.

The chain employs TRBV27 and TRBJ1-6; the D is unclear. Germline CDR1 and CDR2: MNHEY and SMNVEV (reference sequence). Trimming shortened V by 3 bases and J by 2 bases, and 11 bases separated the two germline ends. The CDR3 consists of 16 residues. This CDR3 reads CASSFLRGAYNSPLHF. CDR3 sequence (DNA): TGTGCCAGCAGTTTCCTCCGTGGCGCCTATAATTCACCCCTCCACTTT.

V usage is TRBV7-2 and J usage is TRBJ2-2; tentative D call: TRBD2 (5 bases). CDR1 and CDR2 from the germline V gene are SGHTA and FQGNSA. This CDR3 is built from 16 residues. The V end was cut by 1 base, the J end by 3 bases, with 12 bases between. The CDR3 sequence is CASSLDGNIHTGELFF. Here the CDR3 DNA reads TGTGCCAGCAGCTTAGACGGGAACATTCACACCGGGGAGCTGTTTTTT.

V is TRBV20-1 and J is TRBJ1-1; the D is unclear. The germline V gene encodes CDR1 DFQATT and CDR2 SNEGSKA (reference sequence). There are 11 residues in the CDR3. V was clipped by 6 bases and J by 4 bases, with 9 bases between them. The CDR3 DNA sequence: TGCAGTGCCCATTCCCCCACTGAAGCTTTCTTT. Its protein is CSAHSPTEAFF.

This chain links TRBV11-1 with TRBJ2-7; D remains unclear. With 2 bases removed from V and 1 base from J, the gap between germline ends came to 15 bases. This CDR3 spans 16 amino acids. Looked up from germline, CDR1 is SGHAT and CDR2 is FQDESV (reference sequence). For the CDR3, the DNA is TGTGCCAGCAGCTTATTAGAAGTAGACCTGTCCTACGAGCAGTACTTC. This encodes CASSLLEVDLSYEQYF. Full variable domain (outside the CDR3, taken from reference TRBV11-1 and TRBJ2-7): EAEVAQSPRYKITEKSQAVAFWCDPISGHATLYWYRQILGQGPELLVQFQDESVVDDSQLPKDRFSAERLKGVDSTLKIQPAELGDSAMYLCASSLLEVDLSYEQYFGPGTRLTVT.

V and J are TRBV28 and TRBJ2-1; 13 bases map to TRBD2. Trimming cost V 5 bases and J 8 bases; bases outside gene matches: 6. The CDR3 is 15 residues long. CDR1 and CDR2 from the germline V gene are MDHEN and SYDVKM. The CDR3 bases are TGTGCCAGCAGTCCCGGGACTAGCGGGGCACATGAGCAGTTCTTC. Protein: CASSPGTSGAHEQFF.

This clone was seen a handful of times. V and J are TRBV21-1 and TRBJ1-1; the DNA was not compared with TRBD1, the D call given in the table. TRBV21-1 is termed a pseudogene. This CDR3 comprises 15 residues. The CDR3 region is CASSKGQGWYTEAFF. The CDR3 nucleotides read TGTGCCAGCAGCAAAGGACAGGGATGGTACACTGAAGCTTTCTTT.

This clone was counted a single time. The rearrangement joins TRBV5-1 to TRBJ1-2; perhaps TRBD1 as D (5 bases). There are 15 residues in the CDR3. V lost 1 base to trimming and J lost 4 bases, with 14 bases between them. Germline CDR1 SGHRS, CDR2 YFSETQ. The CDR3 here is CASSLRSGIRYGYTF. CDR3 DNA: TGCGCCAGCAGCTTGCGTTCAGGGATACGCTATGGCTACACCTTC.

The J gene is TRBJ2-1, the V gene TRBV3-1 (or the pseudogene TRBV3-2); TRBD2 agrees at 10 bases. Germline CDR1 and CDR2: LGHDT and YNNKEL (reference sequence). Losses at the gene ends were 0 bases for V and 4 bases for J; bases not matched to a gene: 12. This CDR3 spans 19 amino acids. The CDR3 nucleotides are TGTGCCAGCAGCCAAGATGAGGGGCCTAGCGGGAGACTTTACAATGAGCAGTTCTTC. It yields the protein CASSQDEGPSGRLYNEQFF.

The chain couples TRBV19 to TRBJ1-1; D gene ambiguous. The germline V and J ends were trimmed by 4 bases and 2 bases, with 17 bases remaining between them. Germline V gene data show CDR1 as LNHDA and CDR2 as SQIVND (reference sequence). This CDR3 has 16 residues. CDR3 sequence reads: CASSKFGQTPNTEAFF. The CDR3 DNA follows: TGTGCCAGTAGTAAATTCGGGCAGACCCCCAACACTGAAGCTTTCTTT.

This clone came up once. The CDR3 nucleotides read TGTGCCAGCAGCCGAGATAGCGGGAGAAGCTACAATGAGCAGTTCTTC. Translated, it gives CASSRDSGRSYNEQFF. The chain joins TRBV14 to TRBJ2-1, with 9 bases fitting TRBD2. V dropped 4 bases and J dropped 3; count of bases not matched to a gene: 7. The CDR3 contains 16 residues. Germline V gene data show CDR1 as SGHDN and CDR2 as FVKESK.

This chain links TRBV6-6 with TRBJ2-4, with a possible D match to TRBD1 (6 bases). CDR1 is MNHNY, CDR2 SVGAGI, per germline (reference sequence). The CDR3 extends over 15 amino acids. Trimming stripped 6 bases from V and 7 bases from J, with 19 bases between. The CDR3 sequence: CASSQTGTPPNIQYF. In DNA form, the CDR3 reads TGTGCCAGCAGCCAAACCGGGACACCGCCGAACATTCAGTACTTC.

Notes on this clone: In the same sample, other DNA sequences code for this CDR3. The rearrangement links TRBV18 to TRBJ2-2, with 7 bases lining up with TRBD2. Germline V gene data show CDR1 as KGHSH and CDR2 as LQKENI. The length of the CDR3 is 14 residues. The V and J ends lost 3 bases and 5 bases, in that order; junction bases with no gene match: 3. For the CDR3, the DNA is TGTGCCAGCTCACCCCCGGGAGGAACCGGGGAGCTGTTTTTT. It yields the protein CASSPPGGTGELFF.

The DNA of the CDR3 is TGTGCCAGCAGGCGGGGGTACACTGAAGCTTTCTTT. This encodes CASRRGYTEAFF. The chain couples TRBV27 to TRBJ1-1; D possibly corresponds to TRBD1 (5 bases). This CDR3 comprises 12 residues. V was clipped by 6 bases and J by 3 bases, with 8 bases between them. Germline loops: CDR1 MNHEY, CDR2 SMNVEV (reference sequence).

The V and J genes are TRBV7-2 and TRBJ2-1; a weak D match, TRBD2 (5 bases). The CDR3 has 14 amino acids. Germline V gene lookup returns CDR1 SGHTA and CDR2 FQGNSA. Trimming removed 3 bases from V and 4 bases from J, with 10 bases in between. The CDR3 nucleotides are TGTGCCAGCAGCTTGACGGGAAAGTACAATGAGCAGTTCTTC. This translates into CASSLTGKYNEQFF.

This clone was observed a single time. The rearrangement joins TRBV6-6 to TRBJ2-7; possible D gene TRBD2, 6 bases. V lost 5 bases and J lost 0, with 11 bases in between. The germline gives CDR1 MNHNY, CDR2 SVGAGI (reference sequence). The CDR3 consists of 14 residues. The CDR3 protein is CASSPGLPSYEQYF. DNA for the CDR3: TGTGCCAGCAGTCCGGGACTCCCCTCCTACGAGCAGTACTTC.

The genes are TRBV5-1 and TRBJ2-1; D call uncertain. The CDR3 length is 14 residues. Trimming stripped 2 bases from V and 2 bases from J, with 8 bases between. The germline V gene encodes CDR1 SGHRS and CDR2 YFSETQ. The CDR3 sequence: CASSFGNTYNEQFF. CDR3 in DNA: TGCGCCAGCAGCTTCGGTAACACCTACAATGAGCAGTTCTTC.

The rearrangement uses TRBV29-1 and TRBJ2-3; 10 bases line up with TRBD2. V shed 1 base, J shed 0 bases, and the junction held 4 bases outside the gene matches. The CDR3 length is 16 residues. Germline V gives CDR1 SQVTM, CDR2 ANQGSEA. The CDR3 protein is CSVEASGRASTDTQYF. CDR3 bases: TGCAGCGTTGAAGCTAGCGGGAGAGCTAGCACAGATACGCAGTATTTT.

The chain joins TRBV5-8 to TRBJ2-1; D is uncertain. Germline CDR1 SGHTS, CDR2 YDEGEE. The CDR3 loop spans 12 amino acids. V lost 6 bases to trimming and J lost 7 bases, with 11 bases between them. The CDR3 nucleotides read TGTGCCAGCATCTGGTCAAGGAATGAGCAGTTCTTC. Its protein product is CASIWSRNEQFF.

V is TRBV7-9 and J is TRBJ2-5, with D possibly matching TRBD1 (6 bases). CDR1 is SEHNR and CDR2 is FQNEAQ in the germline V gene (reference sequence). Between the trimmed V and J ends, which lost 1 base and 5 bases, there was a span of 14 bases. The CDR3 is made up of 15 amino acids. For the CDR3, the DNA is TGTGCCAGCAGCTTAGTCACAGGGTCCGGGGAGACCCAGTACTTC. Translating gives CASSLVTGSGETQYF.

This sequence joins TRBV2 and TRBJ1-4, with D possibly TRBD1 on 5 matching bases. CDR1 is SNHLY and CDR2 is FYNNEI in the germline V gene. The CDR3 consists of 16 residues. V lost 6 bases and J 0 bases, leaving 14 bases between the germline ends. The CDR3 sequence: CASRVQADATNEKLFF. CDR3 in DNA: TGTGCCAGCAGGGTACAGGCAGATGCAACTAATGAAAAACTGTTTTTT.

The rearrangement links TRBV10-3 to TRBJ2-5, with D uncertain. V lost 3 bases and J lost 4, with 9 bases in between. The germline CDR1 and CDR2 sequences are ENHRY and SYGVKD. This CDR3 is built from 13 residues. CDR3 residues: CAISDQRSETQYF. The CDR3 bases are TGTGCCATCAGTGATCAGCGTTCAGAGACCCAGTACTTC.

The rearrangement links TRBV5-5 to TRBJ1-5; 11 positions match TRBD1. The ends lost 0 bases at V and 1 base at J; junction bases unmatched: 9. Germline V CDR1 and CDR2: SGHKS, YYEKEE (reference sequence). This CDR3 contains 19 residues. The CDR3 bases are TGTGCCAGCAGCTTGGCCCTGGACAGGGGGCGGAGGAGCAATCAGCCCCAGCATTTT. Protein: CASSLALDRGRRSNQPQHF.

The chain recombines TRBV5-4 with TRBJ1-2; 9 nucleotides align to TRBD1. The CDR3 is made up of 15 amino acids. Germline trimming cut 3 bases from V and 5 bases from J; bases unmatched to any gene: 8. Germline V CDR1 and CDR2: SGHNT, YYREEE (reference sequence). The CDR3 DNA reads TGTGCCAGCAGCTACCATACAGGGGGCGGATATGGCTACACCTTC. It is translated as CASSYHTGGGYGYTF.

The chain combines TRBV12-3 or TRBV12-4 with TRBJ2-5; D possibly corresponds to TRBD1 (5 bases). Trimming removed 4 bases at V and 7 bases at J, with 10 bases between. The CDR3 has 12 amino acids. The CDR3 sequence is CASSSRVGTQYF. CDR3 nucleotide sequence: TGTGCCAGCAGTTCCAGGGTAGGGACCCAGTACTTC.

The V call is TRBV30, the J call TRBJ2-7; D is ambiguous. This CDR3 comprises 14 residues. V was shortened by 7 bases and J by 2 bases, with 18 bases between the two germline ends. Germline-derived CDR1 and CDR2 are GTSNPN and SVGIG (reference sequence). DNA of the CDR3: TGTGCCTCACTCCCAAAGATACCCCCCTACGAGCAGTACTTC. This sequence encodes CASLPKIPPYEQYF. The variable domain in full, completed from reference TRBV30 and TRBJ2-7, reads SQTIHQWPATLVQPVGSPLSLECTVEGTSNPNLYWYRQAAGRGLQLLFYSVGIGQISSEVPQNLSASRPQDRQFILSSKKLLLSDSGFYLCASLPKIPPYEQYFGPGTRLTVT.

In its sample, this clone was seen once. This rearrangement joins TRBV6-6 to TRBJ2-7; 7 positions match TRBD1. The CDR3 length is 13 residues. CDR1 is MNHNY, CDR2 SVGAGI, per germline (reference sequence). V lost 8 bases to trimming and J lost 3 bases; unmatched junction nucleotides: 7. The CDR3 is CASGGQEHYEQYF. The DNA of the CDR3 is TGTGCCAGCGGCGGACAGGAGCACTACGAGCAGTACTTC.

CDR3 in amino acids: CASSQSGVTEAFF. Here the CDR3 DNA reads TGCGCCAGCAGCCAGAGCGGGGTTACTGAAGCTTTCTTT. J is TRBJ1-1 and V is TRBV4-3; D unclear. In germline, CDR1 is LGHNA, CDR2 YSLEER. This CDR3 is 13 amino acids long. V was cut by 3 bases and J by 5 bases, with 10 bases left in between.

The CDR3 coding sequence is TGTGCCACCAGTGATCCGACTAGCGGGGGGGATACGCAGTATTTT. Translated, it gives CATSDPTSGGDTQYF. This chain connects TRBV24-1 to TRBJ2-3; 13 nucleotides align to TRBD2. The length of the CDR3 is 15 residues. After removal of 3 bases from V and 6 bases from J, the junction contained 2 bases not matched to a gene. Germline-derived CDR1 and CDR2 are KGHDR and SFDVKD.